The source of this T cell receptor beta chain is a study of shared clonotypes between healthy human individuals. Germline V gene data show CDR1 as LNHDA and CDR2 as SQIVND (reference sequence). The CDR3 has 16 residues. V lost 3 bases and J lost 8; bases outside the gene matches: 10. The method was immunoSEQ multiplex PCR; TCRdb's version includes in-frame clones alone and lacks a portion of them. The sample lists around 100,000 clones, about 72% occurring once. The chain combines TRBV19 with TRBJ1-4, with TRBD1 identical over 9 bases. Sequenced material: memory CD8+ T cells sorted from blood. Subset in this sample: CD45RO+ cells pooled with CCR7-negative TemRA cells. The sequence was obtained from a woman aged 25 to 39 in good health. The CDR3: CASSMAQDRGGEKLFF. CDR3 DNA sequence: TGTGCCAGTAGTATGGCCCAGGACAGGGGAGGCGAAAAACTGTTTTTT.